This passage covers 29 T cell receptor beta chains from one sample sequenced in a study of OX40 agonist ivuxolimab in advanced cancers. Sequenced by immunoSEQ multiplex PCR; TCRdb stores in-frame clones only, minus some. The data show approximately 62,000 clones, with 88% seen just once and about 5.5% held by the top ten. Sequenced material: CD4+ or CD8+ T cells sorted from blood, taken in a trial of the OX40 agonist ivuxolimab. These receptors all stem from an adult with an advanced solid tumor such as melanoma, head and neck, liver or kidney cancer.

The chain has TRBV28 and TRBJ2-3; D is ambiguous. Per the germline V gene, CDR1 is MDHEN and CDR2 is SYDVKM. This CDR3 has 12 residues. Trimming shortened V by 10 bases and J by 7 bases, and 15 bases separated the two germline ends. In DNA, the CDR3 is TGTGCCACCCTCCATATGAAAAATACGCAGTATTTT. It is translated as CATLHMKNTQYF. Using reference TRBV28 and TRBJ2-3 for the parts outside the CDR3, the full variable domain is DVKVTQSSRYLVKRTGEKVFLECVQDMDHENMFWYRQDPGLGLRLIYFSYDVKMKEKGDIPEGYSVSREKKERFSLILESASTNQTSMYLCATLHMKNTQYFGPGTRLTVL.

The chain is built from TRBV6-5 and TRBJ2-1, with TRBD2 identical over 8 bases. The CDR3 sequence is 15 residues long. Germline trimming cut 10 bases from V and 4 bases from J; bases unmatched to any gene: 12. The germline gives CDR1 MNHEY, CDR2 SVGAGI. The CDR3 DNA is TGTGCCACCTATGAGCGGGGGTCTGGATACAATGAGCAGTTCTTC. It encodes CATYERGSGYNEQFF.

This chain joins TRBV5-6 and TRBJ2-1; D gene ambiguous. This CDR3 spans 12 amino acids. Between the trimmed V and J ends, which lost 2 bases and 9 bases, there was a span of 9 bases. The V gene's germline CDR1 is SGHDT and CDR2 YYEEEE. CDR3 region: CASSLEVVEQFF. CDR3 DNA: TGTGCCAGCAGCTTAGAGGTTGTTGAGCAGTTCTTC.

This clone was recorded once. This sequence joins TRBV6-6 and TRBJ1-5; D uncertain. The CDR3 has 14 residues. Looked up from germline, CDR1 is MNHNY and CDR2 is SVGAGI (reference sequence). The germline V and J ends were trimmed by 6 bases and 2 bases, with 11 bases remaining between them. This chain's CDR3 is CASRLTAGNQPQHF. The CDR3 nucleotides read TGTGCCAGCAGATTGACGGCGGGCAATCAGCCCCAGCATTTT.

The chain links TRBV11-1 to TRBJ1-6, with D unclear. Germline CDR1 is SGHAT and CDR2 is FQDESV (reference sequence). The CDR3 length is 16 residues. The V end was cut by 2 bases, the J end by 10 bases, with 18 bases between. CDR3 sequence: CASSLRVGSGESPLHF. DNA of the CDR3: TGTGCCAGCAGCTTAAGGGTTGGCAGTGGTGAATCACCCCTCCACTTT.

The chain couples TRBV6-1 to TRBJ1-2; TRBD1 is a possible D gene (5 bases). Germline V CDR1 and CDR2: MNHNS, SASEGT. The V and J ends lost 3 bases and 12 bases respectively, with 14 bases between them. The CDR3 has 12 residues. The DNA for the CDR3 is TGTGCCAGCAGTGAGGCCTACGGGGGGGACACCTTC. Translated: CASSEAYGGDTF.

The V call is TRBV7-9, the J call TRBJ1-5; TRBD1 is a possible D gene (5 bases). The CDR3 is 15 amino acids. With 0 bases removed from V and 3 bases from J, the gap between germline ends came to 9 bases. CDR1 is SEHNR, CDR2 FQNEAQ, per germline (reference sequence). CDR3 in amino acids: CASSLAGGANQPQHF. CDR3 in DNA: TGTGCCAGCAGCTTAGCGGGTGGGGCCAATCAGCCCCAGCATTTT.

This clone showed up just a few times. The genes are TRBV5-5 and TRBJ2-5, with 12 nucleotides matching TRBD2. This CDR3 comprises 16 residues. After removal of 2 bases from V and 7 bases from J, the junction contained 9 bases not matched to a gene. CDR1 and CDR2 from the germline V gene are SGHKS and YYEKEE (reference sequence). Here the CDR3 reads CASSFPSGGALGTQYF. DNA for the CDR3: TGTGCCAGCAGCTTTCCTAGCGGGGGGGCTCTTGGGACCCAGTACTTC.

The chain links TRBV5-6 to TRBJ1-4, with D tentatively TRBD1 (5 bases). Germline CDR1 and CDR2: SGHDT and YYEEEE. The CDR3 is made up of 17 amino acids. With 3 bases removed from V and 7 bases from J, the gap between germline ends came to 22 bases. The CDR3 sequence: CASSYYGGTILSEKLFF. CDR3 DNA: TGTGCCAGCAGCTACTACGGGGGTACGATACTATCTGAAAAACTGTTTTTT.

For the CDR3, the DNA is TGTGCCAGCTCACCGGGACAGGGCCTATACGAGCAGTACTTC. Protein product: CASSPGQGLYEQYF. The rearrangement joins TRBV18 to TRBJ2-7; 9 bases are a match to TRBD1. Germline V gives CDR1 KGHSH, CDR2 LQKENI. There are 14 residues in the CDR3. Trimming took 3 bases from V and 4 from J; bases not matched to a gene: 4.

The rearrangement uses TRBV29-1 and TRBJ2-6; perhaps TRBD2 as D (6 bases). V lost 7 bases, J lost 4 bases, and 8 bases lay in between. The CDR3 has 12 amino acids. CDR1 and CDR2 from the germline V gene are SQVTM and ANQGSEA. The CDR3, as DNA: TGCAGCGCCCGGGGGGGGGCCAACGTCCTGACTTTC. Encoded protein: CSARGGANVLTF.

V and J are TRBV2 and TRBJ2-2, with no clear D. The CDR3 extends over 15 amino acids. Per germline, CDR1 SNHLY and CDR2 FYNNEI. The V end lost 5 bases, the J end lost 1 base, and 11 bases lay between the germline ends. In DNA, the CDR3 is TGTGCCAGCAGTCCGGCCAATGAGAACACCGGGGAGCTGTTTTTT. Residues: CASSPANENTGELFF. Variable domain in full (rest from reference TRBV2 and TRBJ2-2): EPEVTQTPSHQVTQMGQEVILRCVPISNHLYFYWYRQILGQKVEFLVSFYNNEISEKSEIFDDQFSVERPDGSNFTLKIRSTKLEDSAMYFCASSPANENTGELFFGEGSRLTVL.

The chain couples TRBV5-4 to TRBJ2-4, with 13 bases matching TRBD2. This CDR3 has 19 amino acids. CDR1 and CDR2 from the germline V gene are SGHNT and YYREEE (reference sequence). The V segment lost 2 bases and the J segment 0 bases; nucleotides outside the gene matches: 8. The DNA of the CDR3 is TGTGCCAGCAGCTTCGGACTAGCGGGGGATTTGTTAGCCAAAAACATTCAGTACTTC. Translation: CASSFGLAGDLLAKNIQYF.

The chain is built from TRBV10-3 and TRBJ1-2; D call uncertain. The CDR3 sequence is 13 residues long. Trimming left V 3 bases short and J 4 bases short, with 9 bases between. Germline-derived CDR1 and CDR2 are ENHRY and SYGVKD. The CDR3 nucleotides read TGTGCCATCAGTGATTTAGAAAGCTATGGCTACACCTTC. It translates to CAISDLESYGYTF.

The chain has TRBV10-3 and TRBJ1-2, with 7 bases aligning to TRBD1. J gave up 4 bases and V 11 bases, and 10 bases lay outside the gene matches. The CDR3 has 13 residues. Germline V gene sequence: CDR1 ENHRY, CDR2 SYGVKD. This CDR3 reads CASRGTGAYGYTF. CDR3 sequence (DNA): TGTGCCTCCAGGGGGACTGGGGCCTATGGCTACACCTTC.

This clone was detected once. The chain is built from TRBV5-6 and TRBJ2-5; 7 bases fit TRBD1. The CDR3 totals 15 residues. The germline gives CDR1 SGHDT, CDR2 YYEEEE. The ends lost 4 bases at V and 7 bases at J; junction bases unmatched: 13. CDR3 DNA sequence: TGTGCCAGCAGCATTCGACAGGGAGTCTTAGGGACCCAGTACTTC. Translation gives CASSIRQGVLGTQYF.

The rearrangement uses TRBV28 and TRBJ1-1; a possible D gene is TRBD1 (6 bases). Trimming cost V 7 bases and J 6 bases, with 21 bases left between them. The CDR3 covers 15 residues. The germline CDR1 and CDR2 sequences are MDHEN and SYDVKM. The CDR3 coding sequence is TGTGCCAGCAATACCGAGGGACATTGGGGTGCTGAAGCTTTCTTT. Its translation is CASNTEGHWGAEAFF.

V gene TRBV6-1 combines with J gene TRBJ2-1; D unclear. The CDR3 sequence is 14 residues long. Germline V CDR1 and CDR2: MNHNS, SASEGT. Trimming removed 4 bases at V and 2 bases at J, with 9 bases between. The CDR3 loop reads CASSVAYPYNEQFF. The CDR3 DNA is TGTGCCAGCAGTGTTGCCTACCCCTACAATGAGCAGTTCTTC.

The gene calls are TRBV19 and TRBJ1-2; maybe TRBD1 (5 bases). Germline V CDR1 and CDR2: LNHDA, SQIVND (reference sequence). The CDR3 is made up of 12 amino acids. Deletions cut 4 bases from V and 4 bases from J, with 7 bases between. Here the CDR3 DNA reads TGTGCCAGTAGTACGGGGGGCTATGGCTACACCTTC. The encoded protein is CASSTGGYGYTF.

J is TRBJ2-2 and V is TRBV4-3, with D possibly being TRBD1 (5 bases). This CDR3 comprises 15 residues. V was trimmed by 2 bases and J by 6 bases, leaving 13 bases between them. Germline CDR1 LGHNA, CDR2 YSLEER. CDR3 bases: TGCGCCAGCAGCCAACAGGGATTCCCCCCCGGGGAGCTGTTTTTT. Translating it yields CASSQQGFPPGELFF.

The chain joins TRBV5-1 to TRBJ1-2, with D unresolved. Germline loops: CDR1 SGHRS, CDR2 YFSETQ. The CDR3 spans 15 residues. V lost 0 bases and J 0 bases, leaving 9 bases between the germline ends. The DNA of the CDR3 is TGCGCCAGCAGCTTGGGGGTCGTATCTAACTATGGCTACACCTTC. It specifies CASSLGVVSNYGYTF.

This rearrangement joins TRBV6-6 to TRBJ2-2; 12 nucleotides align to TRBD2. V lost 7 bases to trimming and J lost 0 bases; unmatched junction nucleotides: 3. The CDR3 runs 16 residues. Germline V gives CDR1 MNHNY, CDR2 SVGAGI (reference sequence). In nucleotides, the CDR3 is TGTGCCAGCAATGGACTAGCGGGGACGAACACCGGGGAGCTGTTTTTT. This gives the protein CASNGLAGTNTGELFF.

This sequence joins TRBV28 and TRBJ2-2, with 9 bases that match TRBD2. Germline loops: CDR1 MDHEN, CDR2 SYDVKM. CDR3 length: 18 residues. With V trimmed by 6 bases and J by 6 bases, 17 bases remained unmatched. CDR3 sequence: CASRRSPVFAGGPGELFF. The DNA for the CDR3 is TGTGCCAGCAGACGGAGCCCGGTGTTCGCGGGGGGGCCCGGGGAGCTGTTTTTT.

This chain uses TRBV15 with TRBJ2-7, with a possible D match to TRBD1 (7 bases). The CDR3 runs to 18 residues. Trimming cost V 4 bases and J 5 bases, with 27 bases left between them. Germline V CDR1 and CDR2: LNHNV, YYDKDF (reference sequence). The CDR3 region is CATSTQPPGGGLSNEQYF. The CDR3 coding sequence is TGTGCCACCAGCACACAACCACCCGGAGGGGGCCTTTCAAACGAGCAGTACTTC.

This clone turned up a few times. The V and J genes are TRBV10-1 and TRBJ1-6, with TRBD1 matching 9 bases. This CDR3 comprises 15 residues. Per germline, CDR1 WNHNN and CDR2 SYGVQD (reference sequence). J was trimmed by 10 bases and V by 3 bases; bases with no gene match: 7. CDR3 sequence reads: CASSEGTGIGSPLHF. The CDR3 region has the DNA TGCGCCAGCAGTGAAGGGACAGGGATTGGCTCACCCCTCCACTTT.

The rearrangement joins TRBV5-8 to TRBJ1-5, with a weak D call TRBD1 (6 bases). The V end lost 7 bases, the J end lost 2 bases, and 22 bases lay between the germline ends. Germline CDR1 is SGHTS and CDR2 is YDEGEE. The CDR3 has 17 residues. Written as DNA, the CDR3 is TGTGCCAGCTTGGGGCTCACAGGGTCTTTGGGCAATCAGCCCCAGCATTTT. Translating gives CASLGLTGSLGNQPQHF.

This rearrangement joins TRBV28 to TRBJ2-2; D may match TRBD1 or TRBD2 (5 bases each). CDR1 MDHEN and CDR2 SYDVKM come from the germline V gene. Deletions cut 2 bases from V and 2 bases from J, with 9 bases between. This CDR3 is 15 amino acids long. This CDR3 reads CASSLGGGNTGELFF. CDR3 DNA: TGTGCCAGCAGTTTAGGTGGGGGTAACACCGGGGAGCTGTTTTTT.

J is TRBJ2-3 and V is TRBV5-1, with D perhaps matching TRBD1 or TRBD2 (6 bases each). This CDR3 is built from 16 residues. Per germline, CDR1 SGHRS and CDR2 YFSETQ. Trimming took 0 bases from V and 1 from J, leaving 12 bases between them. The DNA of the CDR3 is TGCGCCAGCAGCTTGGCCGCGGGACAAGGCACAGATACGCAGTATTTT. Amino acids: CASSLAAGQGTDTQYF.

The V gene is TRBV28, the J gene TRBJ1-1; D is undetermined. Germline CDR1 reads MDHEN; CDR2 reads SYDVKM. The CDR3 contains 9 residues. As DNA, the CDR3 is TGTGGGATGAACACTGAAGCTTTCTTT. Translating gives CGMNTEAFF.